This TCR beta chain was identified in a study of T cells in women clearing cervical HPV infection. Study as a whole: With HLA typing for only a few women, HLA confounding remains possible.

Sequenced by immunoSEQ multiplex PCR; TCRdb stores in-frame clones only, minus some. Here the sample table reports some 40,000 clones. As to this clone: As yet, its antigen is unknown. The read ends 3 residues before the CDR3 terminus; that terminus is restored from the germline J gene.

This CDR3 spans 14 amino acids. The germline CDR1 and CDR2 sequences are KGHSH and LQKENI. V was clipped by 1 base and J by 5 bases; unmatched bases: 0. Findings of the study overall: Controls had more TRBV6-7 (around 0.15%) than cases (approximately 0.11%).

The chain employs TRBV18 and TRBJ1-5; 9 bases line up with TRBD1. Sequenced input: blood buffy coat. The sequence was collected from a woman between 18 and 70 years old with a cervical HPV16 infection that either progressed to CIN3+ or cleared (not recorded which). CDR3 sequence reads: CASSPRTGDQPQHF. The CDR3 DNA, read in part, is TGTGCCAGCTCACCACGGACAGGGGATCAGCCC.